A single sample gave rise to the 26 T cell receptor beta chains below, sequenced in a study of CD8+ T cells in alopecia areata. As the sequencing template, cDNA was produced by extracting RNA and reverse transcribing it. The data were produced by immunoSEQ multiplex PCR, yet TCRdb's version contains in-frame clones alone and is incomplete. The data contain over 150,000 clones, around three fifths of them singletons. The source material was CD4+ T cells sorted from blood, sampled at week 0. Source of these receptors: a human donor with alopecia areata.

This rearrangement joins TRBV29-1 to TRBJ2-2, with 9 bases fitting TRBD1. Germline V gene data show CDR1 as SQVTM and CDR2 as ANQGSEA. This CDR3 contains 14 residues. J lost 5 bases, V lost 4 bases, and 5 bases had no gene match. The CDR3 here is CSVVGQGGTGELFF. Here the CDR3 DNA reads TGCAGCGTTGTGGGACAGGGTGGGACCGGGGAGCTGTTTTTT.

The V gene is TRBV30, the J gene TRBJ2-3, with D tentatively TRBD2 (7 bases). From germline, CDR1 is GTSNPN and CDR2 SVGIG (reference sequence). Between the trimmed V and J ends, which lost 0 bases and 1 base, there was a span of 14 bases. This CDR3 contains 16 residues. CDR3 in DNA: TGTGCCTGGAGTGTACAGAAGGGGGGGGGCACAGATACGCAGTATTTT. This translates into CAWSVQKGGGTDTQYF.

The rearrangement joins TRBV2 to TRBJ1-5; D perhaps matches TRBD1 (5 bases). V was clipped by 2 bases and J by 7 bases, with 12 bases between them. The germline V gene encodes CDR1 SNHLY and CDR2 FYNNEI. The CDR3 covers 14 residues. The CDR3 protein is CASSEQGNRQPQHF. Written as DNA, the CDR3 is TGTGCCAGCAGTGAACAGGGTAATCGGCAGCCCCAGCATTTT. The full variable domain, with the rest looked up from reference TRBV2 and TRBJ1-5, is EPEVTQTPSHQVTQMGQEVILRCVPISNHLYFYWYRQILGQKVEFLVSFYNNEISEKSEIFDDQFSVERPDGSNFTLKIRSTKLEDSAMYFCASSEQGNRQPQHFGDGTRLSIL.

V usage is TRBV10-3 and J usage is TRBJ1-2; D is uncertain. The CDR3 runs 15 residues. Deletions cut 6 bases from V and 4 bases from J, with 18 bases between. CDR1 and CDR2 (germline): ENHRY, SYGVKD. The CDR3 spells CAIRMEGSSSYGYTF. In DNA, the CDR3 is TGTGCCATCAGGATGGAAGGGTCGTCTTCCTATGGCTACACCTTC.

This clone showed up just a few times. J is TRBJ1-4 and V is TRBV6-1; D not certain. Trimming left V 1 base short and J 6 bases short, with 15 bases between. The CDR3 has 16 amino acids. Germline CDR1 is MNHNS and CDR2 is SASEGT. CDR3 bases: TGTGCCAGCAGTGAAGGGTCGGGGTTTAGAGATGAAAAACTGTTTTTT. It specifies CASSEGSGFRDEKLFF.

The chain has TRBV29-1 and TRBJ1-1; D not resolved. The V end lost 3 bases, the J end lost 3 bases, and 11 bases lay between the germline ends. The V gene's germline CDR1 is SQVTM and CDR2 ANQGSEA. This CDR3 is built from 13 residues. CDR3 bases: TGCAGCGTTGACCCGGGGTATTACACTGAAGCTTTCTTT. Encoded protein: CSVDPGYYTEAFF.

The chain is built from TRBV7-2 and TRBJ2-5, with D unclear. The CDR3 extends over 12 amino acids. Trimming pared 5 bases from V and 4 bases from J, leaving 8 bases between. Germline-derived CDR1 and CDR2 are SGHTA and FQGNSA. The CDR3 region has the DNA TGTGCCAGCAGCCCCCTACCAGAGACCCAGTACTTC. Its protein product is CASSPLPETQYF.

This clone occurred a few times. The chain joins TRBV10-3 to TRBJ1-6, with TRBD1 matching 9 bases. This CDR3 comprises 13 residues. CDR1 is ENHRY, CDR2 SYGVKD, per germline. The V segment lost 10 bases and the J segment 9 bases; nucleotides outside the gene matches: 7. CDR3 DNA: TGTGCCACCCGGACAGGGGATTTTTCACCCCTCCACTTT. It translates to CATRTGDFSPLHF.

The chain is built from TRBV7-9 and TRBJ1-5; possible D gene TRBD1, 5 bases. Deletions cut 5 bases from V and 6 bases from J, with 17 bases between. CDR1 SEHNR and CDR2 FQNEAQ come from the germline V gene (reference sequence). CDR3 length: 15 residues. The CDR3 DNA follows: TGTGCCAGCAGCACAGGTCCGCAGACAACTCAGCCCCAGCATTTT. Its translation: CASSTGPQTTQPQHF.

On this clone itself: One end of the junction varies from germline; a read error may be responsible. The J gene is TRBJ2-1, the V gene TRBV20-1; D is ambiguous. CDR1 is DFQATT and CDR2 is SNEGSKA in the germline V gene (reference sequence). This CDR3 has 11 amino acids. The DNA for the CDR3 is TGCAGTGCTAGAGATAAAGTACGTAGGGTCTTC. Residues: CSARDKVRRVF.

A few counts support this clone. The chain is built from TRBV7-2 and TRBJ1-6, with D unresolved. Germline lookup yields CDR1 SGHTA and CDR2 FQGNSA. V was clipped by 1 base and J by 9 bases, with 13 bases between them. This CDR3 is 15 amino acids long. The CDR3 loop reads CASSLDGGRSSPLHF. In DNA, the CDR3 is TGTGCCAGCAGCTTAGATGGAGGGAGGAGTTCACCCCTCCACTTT.

The chain uses TRBV5-1 and TRBJ2-5, with D hard to call. CDR3 length equals 12 residues. Germline V gives CDR1 SGHRS, CDR2 YFSETQ. Trimming left V 5 bases short and J 7 bases short, with 12 bases between. Written as DNA, the CDR3 is TGCGCCAGCAGTGACGGCCACCCGACCCAGTACTTC. Its protein product is CASSDGHPTQYF. Based on the CDR3 plus reference TRBV5-1 and TRBJ2-5, the full variable domain is KAGVTQTPRYLIKTRGQQVTLSCSPISGHRSVSWYQQTPGQGLQFLFEYFSETQRNKGNFPGRFSGRQFSNSRSEMNVSTLELGDSALYLCASSDGHPTQYFGPGTRLLVL.

The J gene is TRBJ2-5, the V gene TRBV30; D is undetermined. Germline-derived CDR1 and CDR2 are GTSNPN and SVGIG (reference sequence). CDR3 length: 12 amino acids. V was cut by 4 bases and J by 0 bases, with 6 bases left in between. CDR3 coding DNA: TGTGCCTGGAAGAAGAACCAAGAGACCCAGTACTTC. Its protein is CAWKKNQETQYF.

J is TRBJ1-5 and V is TRBV7-2, with D hard to call. From germline, CDR1 is SGHTA and CDR2 FQGNSA. The CDR3 is 12 residues long. V was cut by 3 bases and J by 5 bases, with 5 bases left in between. The DNA of the CDR3 is TGTGCCAGCAGCTTCAAGGATCAGCCCCAGCATTTT. It yields the protein CASSFKDQPQHF. Full variable domain (missing parts from reference TRBV7-2 and TRBJ1-5): GAGVSQSPSNKVTEKGKDVELRCDPISGHTALYWYRQSLGQGLEFLIYFQGNSAPDKSGLPSDRFSAERTGGSVSTLTIQRTQQEDSAVYLCASSFKDQPQHFGDGTRLSIL.

The genes are TRBV5-4 and TRBJ1-2, with TRBD1 identical over 9 bases. Germline assignment: CDR1 SGHNT and CDR2 YYREEE (reference sequence). CDR3 size: 15 residues. V lost 4 bases and J lost 4; bases outside the gene matches: 8. The CDR3 region has the DNA TGTGCCAGCAGCAAGGACAGGGGTCTTACCTATGGCTACACCTTC. It encodes CASSKDRGLTYGYTF.

The chain links TRBV19 to TRBJ1-2, with 10 positions matching TRBD1. V lost 2 bases to trimming and J lost 3 bases; unmatched junction nucleotides: 3. CDR1 is LNHDA and CDR2 is SQIVND in the germline V gene (reference sequence). The CDR3 extends over 15 amino acids. CDR3 DNA sequence: TGTGCCAGTAGTATACCCGGACAGGGGGACTATGGCTACACCTTC. Amino acid sequence: CASSIPGQGDYGYTF.

This clone showed up just a few times. The J gene is TRBJ2-6, the V gene TRBV7-9; no definite D call. The V gene's germline CDR1 is SEHNR and CDR2 FQNEAQ (reference sequence). The V end lost 7 bases, the J end lost 1 base, and 14 bases lay between the germline ends. This CDR3 region has 16 residues. DNA for the CDR3: TGTGCCAGCACCTCGACGTCCACTTCTGGGGCCAACGTCCTGACTTTC. Protein product: CASTSTSTSGANVLTF.

J is TRBJ2-1 and V is TRBV2; D gene uncertain. The CDR3 consists of 11 residues. Per germline, CDR1 SNHLY and CDR2 FYNNEI. Trimming removed 7 bases from V and 10 bases from J, with 11 bases in between. This CDR3 is CASTPSGEQFF. CDR3 bases: TGTGCCAGCACACCGTCGGGCGAGCAGTTCTTC. The complete variable domain, with remaining parts taken from reference TRBV2 and TRBJ2-1, reads EPEVTQTPSHQVTQMGQEVILRCVPISNHLYFYWYRQILGQKVEFLVSFYNNEISEKSEIFDDQFSVERPDGSNFTLKIRSTKLEDSAMYFCASTPSGEQFFGPGTRLTVL.

The sample holds one count of this clone. This chain joins TRBV6-6 and TRBJ1-1, with D possibly TRBD1 on 5 matching bases. There are 14 residues in the CDR3. CDR1 and CDR2 (germline): MNHNY, SVGAGI (reference sequence). V lost 6 bases to trimming and J lost 2 bases, with 13 bases between them. In nucleotides, the CDR3 is TGTGCCAGCAGCCCACAGGAGAGAAACACTGAAGCTTTCTTT. It yields the protein CASSPQERNTEAFF.

The V and J genes are TRBV27 and TRBJ1-2, with TRBD1 matching over 8 bases. The V segment lost 5 bases and the J segment 5 bases; nucleotides outside the gene matches: 4. The CDR3 runs to 13 residues. CDR1 and CDR2 from the germline V gene are MNHEY and SMNVEV (reference sequence). Written as DNA, the CDR3 is TGTGCCAGCAGTGGACAGGGAAGGTATGGCTACACCTTC. The encoded protein is CASSGQGRYGYTF.

The V call is TRBV30, the J call TRBJ1-2; D unclear. This CDR3 region has 14 residues. Between the trimmed V and J ends, which lost 4 bases and 5 bases, there was a span of 17 bases. CDR1 and CDR2 from the germline V gene are GTSNPN and SVGIG (reference sequence). The CDR3 loop is CAWTLPGLPYGYTF. CDR3 DNA sequence: TGTGCCTGGACTCTTCCAGGACTACCTTATGGCTACACCTTC.

Concerning this clone itself: Other nucleotide sequences from this sample produce the same CDR3. The rearrangement uses TRBV7-2 and TRBJ2-7, with TRBD2 matching 10 bases. CDR3 size: 16 residues. Looked up from germline, CDR1 is SGHTA and CDR2 is FQGNSA. V shed 1 base, J shed 2 bases, and the junction held 5 bases outside the gene matches. CDR3 sequence (DNA): TGTGCCAGCAGCTTAGAAATAGCGGGGGGCCCCTACGAGCAGTACTTC. As protein: CASSLEIAGGPYEQYF.

This chain links TRBV25-1 with TRBJ1-5; unclear D gene. The CDR3 runs 13 residues. Germline V gives CDR1 MGHDK, CDR2 SYGVNS. The V and J ends lost 5 bases and 1 base respectively, with 6 bases between them. The CDR3 nucleotides are TGTGCCAGCAGTAAAGAAAGCAATCAGCCCCAGCATTTT. It specifies CASSKESNQPQHF.

The chain uses TRBV4-2 and TRBJ2-2, with 7 bases that match TRBD2. There are 17 residues in the CDR3. Per germline, CDR1 LGHNA and CDR2 YNFKEQ. The V segment lost 4 bases and the J segment 3 bases; nucleotides outside the gene matches: 11. The DNA for the CDR3 is TGTGCCAGCAGCCCGCAGATAGCGGGCGGGCACACCGGGGAGCTGTTTTTT. Its protein product is CASSPQIAGGHTGELFF.

The chain joins TRBV6-6 to TRBJ2-3; a possible D gene is TRBD1 (6 bases). CDR3 length: 14 amino acids. The germline V gene encodes CDR1 MNHNY and CDR2 SVGAGI (reference sequence). V was pared by 7 bases and J by 7 bases, with 18 bases between. DNA for the CDR3: TGTGCCAGCATAAAAGGGACGAGGGGGAATACGCAGTATTTT. Encoded protein: CASIKGTRGNTQYF.

This rearrangement joins TRBV30 to TRBJ2-1, with 7 nucleotides matching TRBD2. Germline CDR1 GTSNPN, CDR2 SVGIG (reference sequence). Trimming took 4 bases from V and 2 from J; bases not matched to a gene: 5. This CDR3 has 14 amino acids. The chain's CDR3 is CAWIRGVTYNEQFF. The CDR3 nucleotides read TGTGCCTGGATTCGGGGGGTTACCTACAATGAGCAGTTCTTC.